These 30 T cell receptor beta chains share one sample of origin, sequenced in a study of blood T cell repertoires in COVID-19. Sequencing used immunoSEQ multiplex PCR; TCRdb keeps in-frame clones, though not all of them. Altogether 43,000 or so clones are present, approximately 80% being singletons, with the ten largest covering 23%. The sequenced material came from peripheral blood. All receptors come from a woman aged 60-75 years with acute or convalescent COVID-19.

The chain is built from TRBV6-2 or TRBV6-3 and TRBJ2-7; D is undetermined. V shed 5 bases and J shed 1 base, with 24 bases lying between them. CDR3 length equals 18 residues. Germline V gene sequence: CDR1 MNHEY, CDR2 SVGEGT. The CDR3, as DNA: TGTGCCAGCAGTGACCTGAGAAGGCGGCATTTTAAGTCCTACGAGCAGTACTTC. Translation: CASSDLRRRHFKSYEQYF.

The chain recombines TRBV3-1 (or the pseudogene TRBV3-2) with TRBJ2-1; no reliable D call. The germline CDR1 and CDR2 sequences are LGHDT and YNNKEL (reference sequence). CDR3 length: 16 amino acids. The ends were cut back, 3 bases at V and 0 bases at J, with 12 bases in the middle. The CDR3 loop is CASSQYALDSYNEQFF. CDR3 nucleotides: TGTGCCAGCAGCCAGTATGCGCTAGACTCCTACAATGAGCAGTTCTTC.

V usage is TRBV7-9 and J usage is TRBJ2-6; 9 positions agree with TRBD1. This CDR3 spans 18 amino acids. V lost 5 bases and J lost 2; bases outside the gene matches: 10. Germline V gene data show CDR1 as SEHNR and CDR2 as FQNEAQ (reference sequence). The chain's CDR3 is CASSPSGQGVPGANVLTF. The CDR3 bases are TGTGCCAGCAGCCCCTCGGGACAGGGAGTACCTGGGGCCAACGTCCTGACTTTC. Supplemented by reference TRBV7-9 and TRBJ2-6, the full variable domain reads DTGVSQNPRHKITKRGQNVTFRCDPISEHNRLYWYRQTLGQGPEFLTYFQNEAQLEKSRLLSDRFSAERPKGSFSTLEIQRTEQGDSAMYLCASSPSGQGVPGANVLTFGAGSRLTVL.

The V and J genes are TRBV19 and TRBJ1-4; D not certain. The CDR3 is made up of 15 amino acids. Trimming cost V 3 bases and J 0 bases, with 8 bases left between them. Germline CDR1 LNHDA, CDR2 SQIVND (reference sequence). CDR3 DNA sequence: TGTGCCAGTAGTATTAATTTTGCAACTAATGAAAAACTGTTTTTT. Translating gives CASSINFATNEKLFF.

The chain links TRBV19 to TRBJ2-1; D is undetermined. Trimming stripped 5 bases from V and 6 bases from J, with 17 bases between. The CDR3 spans 15 residues. Germline CDR1 and CDR2: LNHDA and SQIVND (reference sequence). CDR3 bases: TGTGCCAGTAGTGGGCGCGTCCCAATCCTCAATGAGCAGTTCTTC. The encoded protein is CASSGRVPILNEQFF.

This chain joins TRBV6-5 and TRBJ1-5; 7 bases line up with TRBD1. The junction had 9 bases not matched to a gene; V was cut back by 4 bases and J by 3 bases. The CDR3 loop spans 16 amino acids. From germline, CDR1 is MNHEY and CDR2 SVGAGI. This CDR3 is CASSSLTGAINQPQHF. CDR3 sequence (DNA): TGTGCCAGCAGTTCCCTTACAGGGGCTATCAATCAGCCCCAGCATTTT.

This clone has more than one count but fewer than ten. The chain recombines TRBV11-1 with TRBJ1-6, with 10 bases lining up with TRBD1. The V and J ends lost 5 bases and 8 bases, in that order; junction bases with no gene match: 3. This CDR3 is 14 amino acids long. Germline lookup yields CDR1 SGHAT and CDR2 FQDESV (reference sequence). The CDR3 DNA reads TGTGCCAGCAGCCCCGGGACAGGGGATTCACCCCTCCACTTT. It encodes CASSPGTGDSPLHF.

Comments on this clone: A junction end diverges from the germline sequence, so it may reflect a read error. The V call is TRBV11-2, the J call TRBJ2-7, with 10 nucleotides matching TRBD2. Germline V gene lookup returns CDR1 SGHAT and CDR2 FQNNGV. This CDR3 has 15 residues. CDR3 region: CASSLLASGGLLPHF. The CDR3 DNA sequence: TGTGCCAGCAGCTTATTGGCTAGCGGGGGTTTACTCCCCCACTTC.

The chain links TRBV7-2 to TRBJ2-3; 7 nucleotides match TRBD2. J lost 4 bases, V lost 5 bases, and 9 bases had no gene match. Germline assignment: CDR1 SGHTA and CDR2 FQGNSA. The CDR3 loop spans 15 amino acids. The chain's CDR3 is CASSGGRGWADTQYF. CDR3 DNA sequence: TGTGCCAGCAGCGGGGGGAGGGGATGGGCAGATACGCAGTATTTT.

The rearrangement links TRBV6-1 to TRBJ1-1; no reliable D call. Germline-derived CDR1 and CDR2 are MNHNS and SASEGT. The CDR3 totals 10 residues. V shed 0 bases and J shed 11 bases, with 4 bases lying between them. CDR3 region: CASSEARAFF. The DNA of the CDR3 is TGTGCCAGCAGTGAAGCGCGCGCTTTCTTT.

The chain is built from TRBV7-2 and TRBJ1-1; D might be TRBD1 (6 bases). The V end lost 5 bases, the J end lost 3 bases, and 16 bases lay between the germline ends. Germline V gives CDR1 SGHTA, CDR2 FQGNSA. CDR3 length: 15 amino acids. CDR3 sequence (DNA): TGTGCCAGCAGCACAACAGGGTTTTGGGACACTGAAGCTTTCTTT. Translated: CASSTTGFWDTEAFF. Full variable domain (outside the CDR3, taken from reference TRBV7-2 and TRBJ1-1): GAGVSQSPSNKVTEKGKDVELRCDPISGHTALYWYRQSLGQGLEFLIYFQGNSAPDKSGLPSDRFSAERTGGSVSTLTIQRTQQEDSAVYLCASSTTGFWDTEAFFGQGTRLTVV.

This chain uses TRBV2 with TRBJ2-1; 9 bases match TRBD1. The V and J ends lost 8 bases and 6 bases, in that order; junction bases with no gene match: 17. CDR3 size: 17 residues. Germline loops: CDR1 SNHLY, CDR2 FYNNEI. The CDR3, as DNA: TGTGCCAGCTCGGTTCCCGTCCGGGACAGGGTAGGCAATGAGCAGTTCTTC. It is translated as CASSVPVRDRVGNEQFF.

The chain carries TRBV5-1 and TRBJ2-3; D remains ambiguous. The CDR3 consists of 13 residues. V was pared by 4 bases and J by 2 bases, with 8 bases between. From germline, CDR1 is SGHRS and CDR2 YFSETQ. The CDR3 loop is CASSLSSTDTQYF. In DNA form, the CDR3 reads TGCGCCAGCAGCCTGTCGTCCACAGATACGCAGTATTTT.

The rearrangement links TRBV7-6 to TRBJ1-2; perhaps TRBD1 as D (5 bases). The CDR3 consists of 16 residues. Germline values: CDR1 SGHVS, CDR2 FNYEAQ. V lost 1 base, J lost 3 bases, and 15 bases lay in between. CDR3 DNA sequence: TGTGCCAGCAGCTTAGACGAAGCGCGGGGCTACTATGGCTACACCTTC. This sequence encodes CASSLDEARGYYGYTF.

A note on this clone: Other DNA sequences from this sample encode an identical CDR3 as well. The chain uses TRBV18 and TRBJ2-7; no firm D call. The ends were cut back, 2 bases at V and 0 bases at J, with 5 bases in the middle. CDR1 and CDR2 (germline): KGHSH, LQKENI. The CDR3 is 13 residues long. In DNA form, the CDR3 reads TGTGCCAGCTCACCATCCTCCTCCTACGAGCAGTACTTC. It yields the protein CASSPSSSYEQYF. The variable domain in full, completed from reference TRBV18 and TRBJ2-7, reads NAGVMQNPRHLVRRRGQEARLRCSPMKGHSHVYWYRQLPEEGLKFMVYLQKENIIDESGMPKERFSAEFPKEGPSILRIQQVVRGDSAAYFCASSPSSSYEQYFGPGTRLTVT.

This clone was picked up one time. The genes are TRBV15 and TRBJ2-1, with 9 bases matching TRBD2. Germline values: CDR1 LNHNV, CDR2 YYDKDF (reference sequence). V lost 2 bases to trimming and J lost 11 bases; unmatched junction nucleotides: 13. The CDR3 runs to 16 residues. The CDR3 DNA follows: TGTGCCACCAGCAGATCGTCGCCAGGACTAGCGCCGCAGCAGTTCTTC. It translates to CATSRSSPGLAPQQFF.

The chain links TRBV24-1 to TRBJ1-1, with 9 bases identical to TRBD1. CDR1 KGHDR and CDR2 SFDVKD come from the germline V gene. V lost 4 bases and J lost 10; bases outside the gene matches: 9. The CDR3 has 14 residues. CDR3 DNA sequence: TGTGCCACCAGTGAACCACAGGGGGCGCGGGGAGCTTTCTTT. Translated: CATSEPQGARGAFF.

This chain uses TRBV3-1 (or the pseudogene TRBV3-2) with TRBJ1-1; no clear D gene. Germline CDR1 reads LGHDT; CDR2 reads YNNKEL (reference sequence). The CDR3 sequence is 14 residues long. Between the trimmed V and J ends, which lost 2 bases and 1 base, there was a span of 8 bases. The CDR3: CASSQFSGNTEAFF. The CDR3 coding sequence is TGTGCCAGCAGCCAATTTTCCGGGAACACTGAAGCTTTCTTT.

V usage is TRBV30 and J usage is TRBJ1-6; perhaps TRBD1 as D (6 bases). Looked up from germline, CDR1 is GTSNPN and CDR2 is SVGIG (reference sequence). The CDR3 has 12 residues. The V and J ends lost 2 bases and 9 bases respectively, with 8 bases between them. In DNA form, the CDR3 reads TGTGCCTGGAGTCCAGGGGTTTCACCCCTCCACTTT. It encodes CAWSPGVSPLHF.

The V call is TRBV28, the J call TRBJ1-6, with D unresolved. The germline V and J ends were trimmed by 5 bases and 2 bases, with 22 bases remaining between them. Germline V gene data show CDR1 as MDHEN and CDR2 as SYDVKM. The CDR3 totals 19 residues. The CDR3 is CASSTNPSGVIAYNSPLHF. Written as DNA, the CDR3 is TGTGCCAGCAGTACAAACCCCAGCGGGGTGATTGCCTATAATTCACCCCTCCACTTT. The full variable domain, in which reference TRBV28 and TRBJ1-6 provide the parts outside the CDR3, is DVKVTQSSRYLVKRTGEKVFLECVQDMDHENMFWYRQDPGLGLRLIYFSYDVKMKEKGDIPEGYSVSREKKERFSLILESASTNQTSMYLCASSTNPSGVIAYNSPLHFGNGTRLTVT.

The chain combines TRBV4-2 with TRBJ1-5, with 9 bases that match TRBD1. This CDR3 comprises 15 residues. V lost 1 base and J lost 3; bases outside the gene matches: 1. Germline CDR1 is LGHNA and CDR2 is YNFKEQ. The CDR3 DNA is TGTGCCAGCAGCCAAGGGGACAGGGTCAATCAGCCCCAGCATTTT. It is translated as CASSQGDRVNQPQHF.

This clone is a singleton in its sample. The genes are TRBV19 and TRBJ1-2, with a tentative D call TRBD1 (5 bases). The CDR3 runs to 16 residues. Trimming shortened V by 2 bases and J by 4 bases, and 17 bases separated the two germline ends. The germline V gene encodes CDR1 LNHDA and CDR2 SQIVND (reference sequence). The CDR3 loop reads CASSILDGTGGYGYTF. CDR3 DNA sequence: TGTGCCAGTAGTATATTGGACGGAACCGGGGGCTATGGCTACACCTTC.

J is TRBJ2-1 and V is TRBV7-6; unclear D gene. V was pared by 4 bases and J by 2 bases, with 12 bases between. The CDR3 extends over 15 amino acids. Per germline, CDR1 SGHVS and CDR2 FNYEAQ. CDR3 in DNA: TGTGCCAGCAGCTCCCCCTTCGGTACCTACAATGAGCAGTTCTTC. It codes for CASSSPFGTYNEQFF.

The chain combines TRBV7-9 with TRBJ1-2, with TRBD1 matching 10 bases. The CDR3 length is 14 residues. Trimming removed 5 bases from V and 10 bases from J; junction bases left unmatched: 10. Per the germline V gene, CDR1 is SEHNR and CDR2 is FQNEAQ (reference sequence). DNA for the CDR3: TGTGCCAGCAGCGGAGGGACAGGGGCTATAGACTACACCTTC. It codes for CASSGGTGAIDYTF.

The rearrangement joins TRBV4-3 to TRBJ1-2; D gene unclear. The CDR3 totals 16 residues. The germline V and J ends were trimmed by 0 bases and 8 bases, with 19 bases remaining between them. Per germline, CDR1 LGHNA and CDR2 YSLEER. The CDR3 spells CASSQDPANSREGYTF. CDR3 coding DNA: TGCGCCAGCAGCCAAGATCCGGCCAACTCGAGGGAGGGCTACACCTTC.

This clone was seen once. The CDR3 is CASSEGPTDQPQHF. The CDR3 DNA sequence: TGTGCCAGCAGCGAGGGCCCAACCGATCAGCCCCAGCATTTT. V is TRBV7-8 and J is TRBJ1-5; D is undetermined. The CDR3 is 14 amino acids. Per germline, CDR1 SGHVS and CDR2 FQNEAQ. V lost 5 bases to trimming and J lost 5 bases, with 13 bases between them. The full variable domain, completed using reference TRBV7-8 and TRBJ1-5, is GAGVSQSPRYKVAKRGQDVALRCDPISGHVSLFWYQQALGQGPEFLTYFQNEAQLDKSGLPSDRFFAERPEGSVSTLKIQRTQQEDSAVYLCASSEGPTDQPQHFGDGTRLSIL.

This clone came up a few times. The genes are TRBV9 and TRBJ2-7, with 10 nucleotides matching TRBD2. This CDR3 region has 13 residues. CDR1 and CDR2 from the germline V gene are SGDLS and YYNGEE. The J segment lost 7 bases and the V segment lost 7 bases, leaving 8 bases of the junction unmatched. CDR3 in DNA: TGTGCCAGCGGGGGCGGGACTAGCGAAGAGCAGTACTTC. This codes for CASGGGTSEEQYF.

This chain uses TRBV5-1 with TRBJ1-1, with TRBD1 matching over 7 bases. V trimming: 8 bases; J trimming: 1 base; junction bases outside the gene matches: 8. Germline lookup yields CDR1 SGHRS and CDR2 YFSETQ. This CDR3 comprises 14 residues. CDR3 sequence (DNA): TGCGCCAGTAGCGTGGGACAGACGAACACTGAAGCTTTCTTT. Its protein product is CASSVGQTNTEAFF.

The chain employs TRBV5-1 and TRBJ1-2, with D possibly matching TRBD1 (5 bases). CDR3 length equals 18 residues. V gave up 0 bases and J gave up 1 base, with 19 bases separating them. CDR1 is SGHRS and CDR2 is YFSETQ in the germline V gene. As DNA, the CDR3 is TGCGCCAGCAGCTTGGAAGGTCAGGGCCTACTCATTAACTATGGCTACACCTTC. This translates into CASSLEGQGLLINYGYTF.

The chain combines TRBV11-2 with TRBJ2-4, with 16 positions matching TRBD2. V dropped 5 bases and J dropped 0; count of bases not matched to a gene: 7. CDR3 length equals 19 residues. In germline, CDR1 is SGHAT, CDR2 FQNNGV. The CDR3 nucleotides read TGTGCCAGCAGCGCCGGGACTAGCGGGGGGGCGGTAGCCAAAAACATTCAGTACTTC. Translated: CASSAGTSGGAVAKNIQYF. Full variable domain (missing parts from reference TRBV11-2 and TRBJ2-4): EAGVAQSPRYKIIEKRQSVAFWCNPISGHATLYWYQQILGQGPKLLIQFQNNGVVDDSQLPKDRFSAERLKGVDSTLKIQPAKLEDSAVYLCASSAGTSGGAVAKNIQYFGAGTRLSVL.